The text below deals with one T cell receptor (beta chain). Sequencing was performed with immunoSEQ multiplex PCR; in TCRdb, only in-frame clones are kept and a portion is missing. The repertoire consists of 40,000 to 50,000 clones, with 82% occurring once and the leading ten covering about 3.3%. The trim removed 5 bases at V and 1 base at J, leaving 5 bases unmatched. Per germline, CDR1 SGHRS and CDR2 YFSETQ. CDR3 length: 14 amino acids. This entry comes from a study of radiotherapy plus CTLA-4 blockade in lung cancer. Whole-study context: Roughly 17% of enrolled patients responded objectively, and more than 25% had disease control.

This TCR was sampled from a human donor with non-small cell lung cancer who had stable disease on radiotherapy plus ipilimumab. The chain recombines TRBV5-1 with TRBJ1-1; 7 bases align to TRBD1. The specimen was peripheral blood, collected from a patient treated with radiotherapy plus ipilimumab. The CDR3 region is CASRIGGPNTEAFF. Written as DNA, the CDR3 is TGCGCCAGCAGGATAGGGGGCCCGAACACTGAAGCTTTCTTT.